This T cell receptor (beta chain) was identified in a study of blood T cell repertoires in COVID-19. The study drew participants aged 18 to 89 years from approximately 25 US areas. Self-reported history from a screening survey and questionnaire set each donor's cohort. Donors in Cohort 3 counted as recovered after two negative PCRs, clearance, or symptom resolution. TCRdb's copy holds only in-frame clones and misses some; the assay was immunoSEQ multiplex PCR. The table includes approximately 200,000 clones, about four fifths detected once. The CDR3 is 14 residues long. Trimming shortened V by 1 base and J by 1 base, and 7 bases separated the two germline ends. The germline gives CDR1 LGHNA, CDR2 YNFKEQ. In its sample, this clone was seen a few times.

The rearrangement uses TRBV4-2 and TRBJ1-1, with D tentatively TRBD1 (5 bases). This receptor was obtained from a man aged 60 to 75 who had recovered from COVID-19. Input material: PBMCs or T cells enriched from blood (not recorded which). Here the CDR3 DNA reads TGTGCCAGCAGCCAAGTGGGGGGGAACACTGAAGCTTTCTTT. Amino acids: CASSQVGGNTEAFF.